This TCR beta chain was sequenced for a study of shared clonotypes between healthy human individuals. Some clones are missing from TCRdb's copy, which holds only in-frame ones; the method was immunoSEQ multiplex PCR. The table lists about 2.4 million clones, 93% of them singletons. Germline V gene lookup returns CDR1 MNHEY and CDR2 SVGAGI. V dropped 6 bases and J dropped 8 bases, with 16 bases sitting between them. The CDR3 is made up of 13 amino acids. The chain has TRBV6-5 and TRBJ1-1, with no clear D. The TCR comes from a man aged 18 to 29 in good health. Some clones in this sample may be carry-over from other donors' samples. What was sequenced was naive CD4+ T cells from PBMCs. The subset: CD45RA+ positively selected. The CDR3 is CASSRRRIEEAFF. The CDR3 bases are TGTGCCAGCAGCCGGAGACGGATAGAAGAAGCTTTCTTT.